This T cell receptor (beta chain) was sequenced in a study of blood T cell repertoires in COVID-19. The protocol was immunoSEQ multiplex PCR, while the TCRdb copy is restricted to in-frame clones and leaves out a portion. The profile shows over 75,000 clones, 90% of them singletons. Germline CDR1 and CDR2: MNHEY and SMNVEV (reference sequence). The CDR3 is 14 amino acids. Trimming took off 5 bases at V and 5 bases at J, with 15 bases between the two ends. The chain uses TRBV27 and TRBJ2-5, with D possibly being TRBD2 (5 bases). Sequencing used peripheral blood. The TCR comes from a man in his sixties with acute or convalescent COVID-19. The CDR3 protein is CASSLIGGWETQYF. CDR3 nucleotides: TGTGCCAGCAGTCTAATAGGAGGATGGGAGACCCAGTACTTC.